Presented here are 21 T cell receptor beta chains from one specimen sequenced in a study of cytotoxic CD8 clonotypes in ibrutinib-treated CLL. The table came from immunoSEQ multiplex PCR; TCRdb's copy has only in-frame clones and leaves some out. The table has approximately 150,000 clones, roughly 80% seen once. The source material was PBMCs, sampled after 24 months of ibrutinib treatment. The receptors originated from a human donor with chronic lymphocytic leukemia.

This clone occurred once. This chain joins TRBV4-1 and TRBJ2-3; TRBD1 might be the D (7 bases). V gave up 1 base and J gave up 6 bases, with 17 bases separating them. This CDR3 comprises 16 residues. The germline CDR1 and CDR2 sequences are MGHRA and YSYEKL. The CDR3 region is CASSQVSARGADTQYF. In nucleotides, the CDR3 is TGCGCCAGCAGCCAAGTCTCTGCCAGGGGGGCGGATACGCAGTATTTT.

A single count supports this clone. The CDR3 region has the DNA TGTGCCAGCATCCAAAGCGCGCTTAATAATGAAAAACTGTTTTTT. It is translated as CASIQSALNNEKLFF. This chain uses TRBV28 with TRBJ1-4; D uncertain. Germline CDR1 reads MDHEN; CDR2 reads SYDVKM. The CDR3 extends over 15 amino acids. Trimming pared 7 bases from V and 4 bases from J, leaving 16 bases between.

The rearrangement links TRBV9 to TRBJ1-2; 10 bases match TRBD1. The length of the CDR3 is 16 residues. V lost 2 bases, J lost 8 bases, and 12 bases stayed unmatched. The V gene's germline CDR1 is SGDLS and CDR2 YYNGEE. The CDR3 loop is CASSVGTGANYYGYTF. The CDR3 region has the DNA TGTGCCAGCAGCGTGGGGACAGGGGCTAACTATTACGGCTACACCTTC.

The V gene is TRBV19, the J gene TRBJ2-7, with TRBD2 matching 7 bases. The CDR3 is 16 amino acids. Germline V CDR1 and CDR2: LNHDA, SQIVND (reference sequence). With 5 bases clipped from V and 3 bases from J, the junction kept 13 bases outside the gene matches. The CDR3, as DNA: TGTGCCAGTAGTGGAGGTCGTCCGAGGGAGGGCTACGAGCAGTACTTC. Translating it yields CASSGGRPREGYEQYF.

As to this clone: The germline gene is not matched at one end of the junction; a read error may be the cause. The chain carries TRBV7-7 and TRBJ2-2, with D tentatively TRBD1 (5 bases). Looked up from germline, CDR1 is SSHAT and CDR2 is FNYEAQ (reference sequence). This CDR3 comprises 15 residues. The DNA of the CDR3 is TGTGCTAGCAGCCCATCAGGGTCGAACACCGGGGAGCTGTTTTTT. It translates to CASSPSGSNTGELFF.

CDR3 in DNA: TGTGCCAGCAGCTTAGATCGGCCTGGCGGGAGCTATGGCTACACCTTC. This sequence encodes CASSLDRPGGSYGYTF. The rearrangement joins TRBV7-2 to TRBJ1-2; D uncertain. Trimming cost V 1 base and J 4 bases, with 16 bases left between them. The CDR3 has 16 amino acids. The germline V gene encodes CDR1 SGHTA and CDR2 FQGNSA.

Here the CDR3 DNA reads TGTGCCAGCAGCACGACCGGGTTCAACACCGGGGAGCTGTTTTTT. It yields the protein CASSTTGFNTGELFF. This rearrangement joins TRBV6-6 to TRBJ2-2; D not certain. The V and J ends lost 6 bases and 2 bases respectively, with 13 bases between them. Germline V CDR1 and CDR2: MNHNY, SVGAGI (reference sequence). The length of the CDR3 is 15 residues.

The chain carries TRBV5-6 and TRBJ1-5; D unresolved. This CDR3 has 15 residues. Germline V gives CDR1 SGHDT, CDR2 YYEEEE. The germline V and J ends were trimmed by 4 bases and 0 bases, with 11 bases remaining between them. The CDR3 bases are TGTGCCAGCAGCCGTTACAGAAATAGCAATCAGCCCCAGCATTTT. This gives the protein CASSRYRNSNQPQHF. Combining the CDR3 with reference TRBV5-6 and TRBJ1-5 gives the whole variable domain DAGVTQSPTHLIKTRGQQVTLRCSPKSGHDTVSWYQQALGQGPQFIFQYYEEEERQRGNFPDRFSGHQFPNYSSELNVNALLLGDSALYLCASSRYRNSNQPQHFGDGTRLSIL.

The chain links TRBV6-6 to TRBJ2-7; D is ambiguous. The CDR3 extends over 11 amino acids. V lost 6 bases and J 2 bases, leaving 5 bases between the germline ends. Germline V lookup: CDR1 MNHNY, CDR2 SVGAGI (reference sequence). The CDR3 sequence is CASRETYEQYF. The CDR3 DNA is TGTGCCAGCAGGGAAACCTACGAGCAGTACTTC.

The CDR3 nucleotides read TGTGCGACTAGCGGTTCTTACGAGCAGTACTTC. It specifies CATSGSYEQYF. The chain has TRBV28 and TRBJ2-7; 9 bases are a match to TRBD2. The germline V gene has CDR1 MDHEN and CDR2 SYDVKM. CDR3 length: 11 amino acids. The entire variable domain, with the rest obtained from reference TRBV28 and TRBJ2-7, is as follows: DVKVTQSSRYLVKRTGEKVFLECVQDMDHENMFWYRQDPGLGLRLIYFSYDVKMKEKGDIPEGYSVSREKKERFSLILESASTNQTSMYLCATSGSYEQYFGPGTRLTVT.

V is TRBV7-9 and J is TRBJ2-5, with D perhaps being TRBD1 or TRBD2 (5 bases each). The V end was cut by 5 bases, the J end by 4 bases, with 14 bases between. The CDR3 runs to 14 residues. Germline lookup yields CDR1 SEHNR and CDR2 FQNEAQ (reference sequence). In DNA, the CDR3 is TGTGCCAGCAGCCCTAGGGGTCGGGGAGAGACCCAGTACTTC. This encodes CASSPRGRGETQYF.

This sequence joins TRBV10-3 and TRBJ2-1; D is tentatively TRBD1 or TRBD2 (5 bases each). This CDR3 is 16 amino acids long. V lost 6 bases to trimming and J lost 4 bases, with 19 bases between them. Germline-derived CDR1 and CDR2 are ENHRY and SYGVKD. The CDR3 DNA is TGTGCCATCAGCACGACCGGGACGGGGAGATACAATGAGCAGTTCTTC. Encoded protein: CAISTTGTGRYNEQFF.

The chain is built from TRBV30 and TRBJ1-2; D gene unclear. Trimming shortened V by 2 bases and J by 4 bases, and 11 bases separated the two germline ends. Germline-derived CDR1 and CDR2 are GTSNPN and SVGIG (reference sequence). The CDR3 runs to 13 residues. CDR3 loop: CAWSHGQAYGYTF. The CDR3 region has the DNA TGTGCCTGGAGTCACGGTCAGGCCTATGGCTACACCTTC.

The V and J genes are TRBV5-1 and TRBJ2-5; D not resolved. The germline gives CDR1 SGHRS, CDR2 YFSETQ. CDR3 length: 14 amino acids. V was pared by 1 base and J by 1 base, with 8 bases between. CDR3: CASSLQYSQETQYF. CDR3 coding DNA: TGCGCCAGCAGCTTGCAGTACAGCCAAGAGACCCAGTACTTC.

The rearrangement links TRBV28 to TRBJ2-1; D gene unclear. V was trimmed by 8 bases and J by 7 bases, leaving 9 bases between them. The CDR3 runs 11 residues. CDR1 is MDHEN and CDR2 is SYDVKM in the germline V gene. The CDR3, as DNA: TGTGCCAGCTCACGTACGAATGAGCAGTTCTTC. It codes for CASSRTNEQFF.

This clone was seen once. V gene TRBV11-2 combines with J gene TRBJ2-7, with D hard to call. Trimming pared 8 bases from V and 2 bases from J, leaving 7 bases between. Germline V CDR1 and CDR2: SGHAT, FQNNGV. This CDR3 region has 11 residues. CDR3 sequence: CASARTYEQYF. In DNA, the CDR3 is TGTGCCAGCGCTAGGACCTACGAGCAGTACTTC.

The CDR3 here is CASSFGALYEQYF. The CDR3 nucleotides read TGTGCCAGCAGCTTCGGAGCACTCTACGAGCAGTACTTC. V usage is TRBV7-2 and J usage is TRBJ2-7, with no clear D. The CDR3 is made up of 13 amino acids. The germline V and J ends were trimmed by 3 bases and 3 bases, with 9 bases remaining between them. Germline-derived CDR1 and CDR2 are SGHTA and FQGNSA.

The V call is TRBV7-3, the J call TRBJ1-1; D possibly corresponds to TRBD1 (5 bases). V gave up 1 base and J gave up 0 bases, with 6 bases separating them. Germline-derived CDR1 and CDR2 are SGHTA and FQGTGA. The CDR3 consists of 14 residues. The CDR3 bases are TGTGCCAGCAGCTTAAGGGGGATGAACACTGAAGCTTTCTTT. Translating gives CASSLRGMNTEAFF.

The CDR3 DNA reads TGTGCCAGCAGCCTACCTAGGTTCCCTAATTCACCCCTCCACTTT. Translated: CASSLPRFPNSPLHF. This chain uses TRBV7-9 with TRBJ1-6; D call uncertain. Germline CDR1 reads SEHNR; CDR2 reads FQNEAQ (reference sequence). V was shortened by 5 bases and J by 6 bases, with 14 bases between the two germline ends. This CDR3 is 15 amino acids long.

As regards this clone: The junction does not match germline at one end; this may be a read error. This sequence joins TRBV7-7 and TRBJ2-3; 11 nucleotides align to TRBD2. The CDR3 length is 15 residues. Germline-derived CDR1 and CDR2 are SSHAT and FNYEAQ (reference sequence). In DNA, the CDR3 is TGTGCTAGCAGCCGTAGCGGGAGGGGCACAGATACGCAGTATTTT. Translated: CASSRSGRGTDTQYF.

In regard to this clone: At one boundary the junction diverges from the germline segment, which might be a read error. V is TRBV5-5 and J is TRBJ2-2, with D possibly being TRBD2 (5 bases). CDR3 length: 17 residues. CDR1 is SGHKS and CDR2 is YYEKEE in the germline V gene (reference sequence). CDR3 DNA sequence: TGCGCCAGCAGCCAAGATAGTTTGGGGAGATCAACCGGGGAGCTGTTTTTT. It specifies CASSQDSLGRSTGELFF.